These T cell receptor beta chains were read from a single sample in a study of early T cells in non-severe SARS-CoV-2 infection. TCRdb reprocessed the 5' RACE reads via MiXCR and lists one record per CDR3 protein. The top ten clones hold around 8% of a sample with roughly 110,000 distinct CDR3 sequences, over 8.5% of them seen once. Sequenced input: whole blood. The receptors come from an adult who was a healthcare worker with PCR-confirmed SARS-CoV-2 infection or an uninfected control (not recorded which). Each CDR3 is given with its conserved first and last residue. The D gene is left open where the match is weak. Rows may omit the clone size; those that give it use once, few, many or a size class.

.,TRBJ2-7,17,TRBD1,TRBV10-3,CAISHGPTGTITYEQYF,TGTGCCATCAGCCACGGACCGACAGGGACCATAACCTACGAGCAGTACTTC
.,TRBJ2-2,17,.,TRBV4-1,CASSQVGLHKNTGELFF,TGCGCCAGCAGCCAAGTCGGTCTCCATAAGAACACCGGGGAGCTGTTTTTT
.,TRBJ2-3,14,.,TRBV28,CASSGGSATDTQYF,TGTGCCAGCAGTGGGGGGTCCGCCACAGATACGCAGTATTTT
.,TRBJ2-7,12,TRBD2,TRBV20-1,CSGTSGAYEQYF,TGCAGTGGGACTAGCGGTGCCTACGAGCAGTACTTC
many,TRBJ2-3,16,TRBD2,TRBV7-2,CASRSAGGPSPDTQYF,TGTGCCAGCAGGTCAGCGGGAGGCCCCAGCCCAGATACGCAGTATTTT
few,TRBJ2-5,16,.,TRBV4-1,CASSPVFTGGKETQYF,TGCGCCAGCAGCCCCGTGTTTACCGGCGGGAAAGAGACCCAGTACTTC
few,TRBJ2-5,12,.,TRBV5-1,CASSYPGETQYF,TGCGCCAGCAGTTACCCAGGGGAGACCCAGTACTTC
few,TRBJ2-1,15,TRBD1,TRBV2,CASSSEAGTANEQFF,TGTGCCAGCAGTAGTGAAGCCGGGACAGCCAATGAGCAGTTCTTC
few,TRBJ2-6,18,.,TRBV20-1,CSARDSLGARSGANVLTF,TGCAGTGCTAGAGATAGTCTGGGGGCCCGCTCTGGGGCCAACGTCCTGACTTTC
many,TRBJ2-7,13,.,TRBV2,CASSVSNSYEQYF,TGTGCCAGCAGTGTCTCTAACTCCTACGAGCAGTACTTC
few,TRBJ2-1,16,TRBD2,TRBV7-6,CASSLEEAGELNEQFF,TGTGCCAGCAGCTTAGAGGAAGCGGGAGAATTGAATGAGCAGTTCTTC
many,TRBJ2-7,11,TRBD1,TRBV10-3,CAIRQGYEQYF,TGTGCCATCAGACAGGGGTACGAGCAGTACTTC
few,TRBJ2-3,15,.,TRBV12-3/TRBV12-4,CASSLQGISTDTQYF,TGTGCCAGCAGTTTACAGGGGATAAGCACAGATACGCAGTATTTT
.,TRBJ2-7,16,TRBD1,TRBV6-5,CASSPRRGQGSYEQYF,TGTGCCAGCAGTCCGCGCAGGGGACAGGGGTCCTACGAGCAGTACTTC
many,TRBJ2-3,15,.,TRBV12-3/TRBV12-4,CASSPSAISTDTQYF,TGTGCCAGCAGCCCTAGCGCCATTAGCACAGATACGCAGTATTTT